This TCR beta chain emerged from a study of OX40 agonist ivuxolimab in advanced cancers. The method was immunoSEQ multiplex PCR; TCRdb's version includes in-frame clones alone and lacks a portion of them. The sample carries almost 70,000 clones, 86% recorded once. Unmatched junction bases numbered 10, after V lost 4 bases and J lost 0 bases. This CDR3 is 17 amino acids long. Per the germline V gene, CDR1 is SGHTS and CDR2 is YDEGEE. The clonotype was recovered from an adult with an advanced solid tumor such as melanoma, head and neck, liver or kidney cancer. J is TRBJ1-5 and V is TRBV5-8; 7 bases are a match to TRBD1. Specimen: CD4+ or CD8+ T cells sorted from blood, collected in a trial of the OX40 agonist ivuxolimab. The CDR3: CASSPNYGTDSNQPQHF. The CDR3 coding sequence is TGTGCCAGCAGCCCGAATTACGGGACAGATAGCAATCAGCCCCAGCATTTT.